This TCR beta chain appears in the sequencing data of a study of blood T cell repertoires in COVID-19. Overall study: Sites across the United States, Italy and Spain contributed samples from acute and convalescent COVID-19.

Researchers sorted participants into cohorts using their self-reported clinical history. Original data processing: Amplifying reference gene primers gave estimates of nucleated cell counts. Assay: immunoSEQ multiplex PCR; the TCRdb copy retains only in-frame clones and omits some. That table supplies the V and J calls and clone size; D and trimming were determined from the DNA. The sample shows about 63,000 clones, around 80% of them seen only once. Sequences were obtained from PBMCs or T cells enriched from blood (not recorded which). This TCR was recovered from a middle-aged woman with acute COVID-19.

The DNA of the CDR3 is TGTGCCAGTAGCGAGGGGGTTATGAACACTGAAGCTTTCTTT. It is translated as CASSEGVMNTEAFF. The rearrangement joins TRBV19 to TRBJ1-1; tentatively, D is TRBD1 (6 bases). Trimming took off 6 bases at V and 0 bases at J, with 11 bases between the two ends. This CDR3 region has 14 residues. Germline lookup yields CDR1 LNHDA and CDR2 SQIVND (reference sequence).